Below are 21 T cell receptor beta chains sequenced from a single sample in a study of Ad26.COV2.S vaccination and SARS-CoV-2 variants. Produced via immunoSEQ multiplex PCR; TCRdb's table is partial and in-frame only. The data contain about 350,000 clones, about 91% of them singletons. Sequences were derived from peripheral blood, sampled after recovery from COVID-19. Source of these receptors: a human donor who had recovered from COVID-19.

The chain combines TRBV7-2 with TRBJ2-1; 13 nucleotides line up with TRBD2. The J segment lost 9 bases and the V segment lost 5 bases, leaving 7 bases of the junction unmatched. This CDR3 comprises 15 residues. CDR1 SGHTA and CDR2 FQGNSA come from the germline V gene. The CDR3 DNA reads as TGTGCCAGCAGCCCCCGGACTAGCGGGGGAAGTGAGCAGTTCTTC. Translated: CASSPRTSGGSEQFF.

This chain links TRBV4-1 with TRBJ1-2; 7 bases are a match to TRBD1. Trimming at V came to 2 bases and at J to 1 base, leaving 4 bases not matched to a gene. This CDR3 spans 15 amino acids. From germline, CDR1 is MGHRA and CDR2 YSYEKL. Here the CDR3 reads CASSQYRGHNYGYTF. The CDR3, as DNA: TGCGCCAGCAGCCAATACAGGGGACATAACTATGGCTACACCTTC.

This clone was counted once. This chain uses TRBV5-1 with TRBJ2-3; D gene unclear. Germline CDR1 is SGHRS and CDR2 is YFSETQ. This CDR3 is built from 14 residues. V dropped 4 bases and J dropped 0 bases, with 9 bases sitting between them. CDR3 amino acids: CASSPQTSTDTQYF. CDR3 DNA: TGCGCCAGCAGCCCGCAGACAAGCACAGATACGCAGTATTTT.

The rearrangement joins TRBV27 to TRBJ1-2, with 7 positions matching TRBD1. The ends lost 6 bases at V and 4 bases at J; junction bases unmatched: 8. Per germline, CDR1 MNHEY and CDR2 SMNVEV (reference sequence). This CDR3 has 14 amino acids. The CDR3 coding sequence is TGTGCCAGCAGACCCGGGACAGAGCCCTATGGCTACACCTTC. Protein sequence: CASRPGTEPYGYTF.

V is TRBV7-8 and J is TRBJ1-5; 10 bases fit TRBD1. Per the germline V gene, CDR1 is SGHVS and CDR2 is FQNEAQ. The CDR3 is 15 residues long. The trim removed 3 bases at V and 7 bases at J, leaving 6 bases unmatched. The CDR3 sequence is CASSLGQGNSQPQHF. The DNA of the CDR3 is TGTGCCAGCAGCTTGGGACAGGGGAATAGCCAGCCCCAGCATTTT.

This clone was recorded only once. The chain recombines TRBV18 with TRBJ2-5; D remains ambiguous. Germline loops: CDR1 KGHSH, CDR2 LQKENI. V lost 0 bases, J lost 4 bases, and 9 bases lay in between. This CDR3 is built from 14 residues. CDR3 nucleotides: TGTGCCAGCTCACCACCAGGCGTGGGAGAGACCCAGTACTTC. Encoded protein: CASSPPGVGETQYF.

The genes are TRBV20-1 and TRBJ1-6; the D gene is possibly TRBD1 (6 bases). Trimming removed 3 bases at V and 2 bases at J, with 14 bases between. The CDR3 runs 16 residues. Germline V CDR1 and CDR2: DFQATT, SNEGSKA (reference sequence). CDR3 DNA: TGCAGTGCTAGTGGGGGGCGAAGCACCTATAATTCACCCCTCCACTTT. Its protein product is CSASGGRSTYNSPLHF.

The V gene is TRBV7-2, the J gene TRBJ2-7, with D perhaps matching TRBD1 (6 bases). V shed 1 base and J shed 3 bases, with 13 bases lying between them. The CDR3 consists of 15 residues. Germline-derived CDR1 and CDR2 are SGHTA and FQGNSA. CDR3 DNA sequence: TGTGCCAGCAGCTTAGACTGGACAGCAGGCTACGAGCAGTACTTC. This gives the protein CASSLDWTAGYEQYF.

This sequence joins TRBV14 and TRBJ1-2; D call uncertain. V was clipped by 3 bases and J by 8 bases, with 16 bases between them. The germline CDR1 and CDR2 sequences are SGHDN and FVKESK. This CDR3 comprises 14 residues. The CDR3 loop reads CASSQDHWAGGYTF. Here the CDR3 DNA reads TGTGCCAGCAGCCAGGATCATTGGGCCGGAGGCTACACCTTC.

The chain carries TRBV9 and TRBJ2-1; no reliable D call. The CDR3 runs 15 residues. V lost 0 bases to trimming and J lost 0 bases, with 7 bases between them. Germline V CDR1 and CDR2: SGDLS, YYNGEE. CDR3 loop: CASSVEDSSYNEQFF. CDR3 bases: TGTGCCAGCAGCGTAGAGGATAGCTCCTACAATGAGCAGTTCTTC.

The gene calls are TRBV5-1 and TRBJ1-1; TRBD1 matches at 7 bases. Trimming took 0 bases from V and 1 from J; bases not matched to a gene: 6. Per the germline V gene, CDR1 is SGHRS and CDR2 is YFSETQ. CDR3 length: 16 residues. The DNA for the CDR3 is TGCGCCAGCAGCTTGGTGGCAGGGGGACCGAACACTGAAGCTTTCTTT. Protein sequence: CASSLVAGGPNTEAFF.

The V and J genes are TRBV4-3 and TRBJ2-3; 10 bases fit TRBD1. Germline V lookup: CDR1 LGHNA, CDR2 YSLEER. The CDR3 totals 15 residues. Trimming took 5 bases from V and 6 from J; bases not matched to a gene: 8. The CDR3: CASSARQGAADTQYF. CDR3 nucleotide sequence: TGCGCCAGCAGCGCCCGACAGGGGGCCGCCGATACGCAGTATTTT.

The rearrangement uses TRBV12-3 or TRBV12-4 and TRBJ2-3; D is perhaps TRBD2 (5 bases). The CDR3 spans 13 residues. V was trimmed by 8 bases and J by 2 bases, leaving 11 bases between them. The CDR3 DNA is TGTGCCAGCTTCGGGATAAACACAGATACGCAGTATTTT. Translation gives CASFGINTDTQYF.

The J gene is TRBJ1-1, the V gene TRBV11-2; 7 nucleotides align to TRBD1. Germline V gene lookup returns CDR1 SGHAT and CDR2 FQNNGV. This CDR3 contains 14 residues. Trimming took 0 bases from V and 11 from J; bases not matched to a gene: 9. CDR3 loop: CASSLDKGAKDAFF. CDR3 nucleotide sequence: TGTGCCAGCAGCTTAGATAAGGGGGCGAAGGATGCTTTCTTT.

This rearrangement joins TRBV2 to TRBJ2-3; possible D gene TRBD2, 7 bases. Germline lookup yields CDR1 SNHLY and CDR2 FYNNEI. The CDR3 consists of 15 residues. Trimming removed 8 bases at V and 4 bases at J, with 19 bases between. CDR3 sequence (DNA): TGTGCCAGCTCGCAAGGGGGGGGAGGGCCAGATACGCAGTATTTT. It translates to CASSQGGGGPDTQYF.

The genes are TRBV18 and TRBJ1-1; the D gene is possibly TRBD1 (5 bases). Looked up from germline, CDR1 is KGHSH and CDR2 is LQKENI. The V gene lost 2 bases and the J gene lost 2 bases, with 6 bases spanning the gap. The CDR3 runs to 13 residues. The CDR3 is CASSPGANTEAFF. In DNA, the CDR3 is TGTGCCAGCTCACCAGGGGCTAACACTGAAGCTTTCTTT.

The rearrangement joins TRBV28 to TRBJ2-5; TRBD1 matches at 9 bases. Germline V gene lookup returns CDR1 MDHEN and CDR2 SYDVKM. After removal of 1 base from V and 3 bases from J, the junction contained 3 bases not matched to a gene. The CDR3 contains 15 residues. In DNA form, the CDR3 reads TGTGCCAGCAGTTTATCCGGGACAGGGAAAGAGACCCAGTACTTC. Translation: CASSLSGTGKETQYF.

The rearrangement uses TRBV6-6 and TRBJ2-7; 9 bases are shared with TRBD1. The CDR3 runs 14 residues. The V gene's germline CDR1 is MNHNY and CDR2 SVGAGI (reference sequence). The J segment lost 1 base and the V segment lost 6 bases, leaving 4 bases of the junction unmatched. The CDR3 loop reads CASRDGTGSYEQYF. CDR3 in DNA: TGTGCCAGCAGAGACGGGACAGGGTCCTACGAGCAGTACTTC.

This clone has a single count. The gene calls are TRBV7-9 and TRBJ1-1, with TRBD1 matching 8 bases. CDR1 and CDR2 from the germline V gene are SEHNR and FQNEAQ (reference sequence). The CDR3 extends over 14 amino acids. Trimming cost V 5 bases and J 7 bases; bases outside gene matches: 9. The CDR3 sequence is CASSGRDRQNEAFF. The CDR3 nucleotides are TGTGCCAGCAGCGGAAGGGACAGGCAAAATGAAGCTTTCTTT.

The chain joins TRBV3-1 (or the pseudogene TRBV3-2) to TRBJ2-1; D is ambiguous. Germline CDR1 and CDR2: LGHDT and YNNKEL (reference sequence). V lost 5 bases and J 5 bases, leaving 10 bases between the germline ends. The CDR3 is made up of 13 amino acids. DNA of the CDR3: TGTGCCAGCAGCTTCTTATCCGACAATGAGCAGTTCTTC. It translates to CASSFLSDNEQFF.

The V call is TRBV24-1, the J call TRBJ1-3; D unclear. Trimming removed 2 bases at V and 0 bases at J, with 10 bases between. The CDR3 extends over 16 amino acids. The germline V gene encodes CDR1 KGHDR and CDR2 SFDVKD. CDR3: CATSDSRWVSGNTIYF. The CDR3 DNA sequence: TGTGCCACCAGTGATTCCCGGTGGGTCTCTGGAAACACCATATATTTT.